This record concerns one TCR beta chain sequence. Other DNA sequences in the same sample also yield this CDR3. The V end lost 1 base, the J end lost 7 bases, and 10 bases lay between the germline ends. Germline CDR1 and CDR2: MNHNS and SASEGT. The CDR3 spans 13 residues. Noted treatment: some 20 received Ad26.COV2.S at low or high dose, single or two shots; a few received placebo; per-sample allocation not given. Each sample was drawn 63 days after the first injection (of vaccine or placebo). Vaccination employed an Ad26 vector expressing the Wuhan-strain SARS-CoV-2 spike. The entry originates in a study of Ad26.COV2.S vaccination and SARS-CoV-2 variants. At the level of the study: This donor came from the COV1001 trial of Ad26.COV2.S. Each vaccinee took Ad26.COV2.S intramuscularly, once or twice 56 days apart.

Repertoires were generated with immunoSEQ multiplex PCR, while TCRdb's copy carries only in-frame clones and drops some. The sample holds 360,000 or so clones, 80% to 90% seen once. Sequences were derived from peripheral blood, sampled in a trial of Ad26.COV2.S vaccine versus placebo. This sequence joins TRBV6-1 and TRBJ1-2; D gene uncertain. The source of this sequence is a person between 18 and 65 years old who received the Ad26.COV2.S COVID-19 vaccine or a placebo. CDR3 residues: CASSEGGRGGYTF. Here the CDR3 DNA reads TGTGCCAGCAGTGAAGGTGGTCGGGGTGGCTACACCTTC.